Listed here are 16 T cell receptor beta chains from one sample, sequenced in a study of blood T cell repertoires in COVID-19 (dated by TCRdb to the early 2020s). The library relied on the immunoSEQ multiplex PCR assay. TCRdb provides this immuneACCESS table in a form limited to in-frame rearrangements. Some clones are lacking; in checked studies, under half of them reflect an unresolved V gene, and why the rest are absent is not known. The sample yields roughly 250,000 clones; over 75% were counted once. The ten largest clonotypes hold approximately 2% of the sample. The material sequenced was peripheral blood. Every receptor here comes from a woman aged 40 to 50 who had recovered from COVID-19.

This sequence joins TRBV7-2 and TRBJ1-2, with TRBD1 as a possible D gene (5 bases). Germline V gene sequence: CDR1 SGHTA, CDR2 FQGNSA. V was shortened by 1 base and J by 2 bases, with 11 bases between the two germline ends. There are 15 residues in the CDR3. CDR3 sequence reads: CASSLVGRQNYGYTF. The CDR3 DNA reads TGTGCCAGCAGCTTAGTGGGGCGGCAGAACTATGGCTACACCTTC.

The chain recombines TRBV3-1 (or the pseudogene TRBV3-2) with TRBJ1-2, with D maybe TRBD1 (6 bases). V lost 4 bases to trimming and J lost 8 bases, with 14 bases between them. Per the germline V gene, CDR1 is LGHDT and CDR2 is YNNKEL (reference sequence). The CDR3 totals 13 residues. The CDR3 loop is CASSPHTRGGYTF. For the CDR3, the DNA is TGTGCCAGCAGCCCCCACACCAGGGGAGGCTACACCTTC.

The chain couples TRBV2 to TRBJ2-2; 15 positions match TRBD2. The V gene's germline CDR1 is SNHLY and CDR2 FYNNEI. CDR3 length: 17 amino acids. V shed 4 bases and J 6 bases; nucleotides not matched to a gene: 6. The CDR3 loop is CASSGTSGRAGAGELFF. As DNA, the CDR3 is TGTGCCAGCAGTGGGACTAGCGGGAGGGCCGGGGCCGGGGAGCTGTTTTTT.

The chain has TRBV25-1 and TRBJ1-2; the D gene is possibly TRBD1 (5 bases). The CDR3 covers 15 residues. Germline V gives CDR1 MGHDK, CDR2 SYGVNS. V gave up 6 bases and J gave up 5 bases, with 19 bases separating them. CDR3: CASSGGGLGPYGYTF. As DNA, the CDR3 is TGTGCCAGCAGCGGGGGAGGGCTCGGGCCATATGGCTACACCTTC.

The chain carries TRBV10-3 and TRBJ1-1; D possibly corresponds to TRBD1 (5 bases). V was clipped by 3 bases and J by 1 base, with 9 bases between them. The CDR3 extends over 14 amino acids. Germline V lookup: CDR1 ENHRY, CDR2 SYGVKD. Here the CDR3 DNA reads TGTGCCATCAGTGAAAGACAGTGGAACACTGAAGCTTTCTTT. Encoded protein: CAISERQWNTEAFF.

The V and J genes are TRBV28 and TRBJ2-1; 8 nucleotides line up with TRBD2. The germline V gene has CDR1 MDHEN and CDR2 SYDVKM. The junction had 10 bases not matched to a gene; V was cut back by 5 bases and J by 4 bases. The length of the CDR3 is 16 residues. CDR3 nucleotides: TGTGCCAGCAGTCCCCCCAGGGGCGGGGGGTACAATGAGCAGTTCTTC. This encodes CASSPPRGGGYNEQFF. The entire variable domain, with the rest obtained from reference TRBV28 and TRBJ2-1, is as follows: DVKVTQSSRYLVKRTGEKVFLECVQDMDHENMFWYRQDPGLGLRLIYFSYDVKMKEKGDIPEGYSVSREKKERFSLILESASTNQTSMYLCASSPPRGGGYNEQFFGPGTRLTVL.

The rearrangement uses TRBV6-5 and TRBJ1-4, with 9 bases matching TRBD1. CDR1 and CDR2 from the germline V gene are MNHEY and SVGAGI. The V and J ends lost 5 bases and 7 bases, in that order; junction bases with no gene match: 5. CDR3 size: 14 residues. The CDR3 coding sequence is TGTGCCAGCAGTAGTGGACAGGGGAGTGAAAAACTGTTTTTT. As protein: CASSSGQGSEKLFF.

The V and J genes are TRBV15 and TRBJ1-5; unclear D gene. In germline, CDR1 is LNHNV, CDR2 YYDKDF (reference sequence). The CDR3 spans 14 residues. Trimming took 0 bases from V and 2 from J, leaving 5 bases between them. CDR3 sequence: CATSRDPGNQPQHF. In nucleotides, the CDR3 is TGTGCCACCAGCAGAGATCCCGGCAATCAGCCCCAGCATTTT.

DNA for the CDR3: TGTGCCAGTACAGGGGCAGGGGTAGTTCAGCCCCAGCATTTT. Its protein is CASTGAGVVQPQHF. The chain employs TRBV19 and TRBJ1-5; D may be TRBD1 (6 bases). The CDR3 loop spans 14 amino acids. Deletions cut 7 bases from V and 6 bases from J, with 16 bases between. Germline V gene sequence: CDR1 LNHDA, CDR2 SQIVND (reference sequence). The variable domain in full, completed from reference TRBV19 and TRBJ1-5, reads DGGITQSPKYLFRKEGQNVTLSCEQNLNHDAMYWYRQDPGQGLRLIYYSQIVNDFQKGDIAEGYSVSREKKESFPLTVTSAQKNPTAFYLCASTGAGVVQPQHFGDGTRLSIL.

The rearrangement links TRBV7-6 to TRBJ2-7, with TRBD1 as a possible D gene (6 bases). CDR3 size: 14 residues. Germline assignment: CDR1 SGHVS and CDR2 FNYEAQ. V was pared by 5 bases and J by 3 bases, with 14 bases between. In DNA form, the CDR3 reads TGTGCCAGCAGCAAGACGACAGGAAACTACGAGCAGTACTTC. Amino acid sequence: CASSKTTGNYEQYF. The full variable domain, its missing parts supplied by reference TRBV7-6 and TRBJ2-7, is GAGVSQSPRYKVTKRGQDVALRCDPISGHVSLYWYRQALGQGPEFLTYFNYEAQQDKSGLPNDRFSAERPEGSISTLTIQRTEQRDSAMYRCASSKTTGNYEQYFGPGTRLTVT.

The gene calls are TRBV27 and TRBJ1-6; the D gene is possibly TRBD1 (5 bases). Trimming took off 2 bases at V and 6 bases at J, with 14 bases between the two ends. There are 16 residues in the CDR3. Germline-derived CDR1 and CDR2 are MNHEY and SMNVEV (reference sequence). The DNA for the CDR3 is TGTGCCAGCAGTTTAAAGGAGGGACGGTCTAATTCACCCCTCCACTTT. It is translated as CASSLKEGRSNSPLHF.

The rearrangement uses TRBV9 and TRBJ2-7, with 9 bases matching TRBD1. The CDR3 has 17 amino acids. CDR1 is SGDLS, CDR2 YYNGEE, per germline. V was pared by 0 bases and J by 0 bases, with 7 bases of the junction left unmatched. CDR3 bases: TGTGCCAGCAGCGTAGCGGGTGGGGGACAGGGCTCCTACGAGCAGTACTTC. This encodes CASSVAGGGQGSYEQYF.

The chain recombines TRBV5-5 with TRBJ1-1; D uncertain. Germline CDR1 and CDR2: SGHKS and YYEKEE (reference sequence). The CDR3 spans 14 residues. V lost 5 bases to trimming and J lost 6 bases, with 17 bases between them. The CDR3 nucleotides are TGTGCCAGCAGTTCGGGTAGGGCGGGAGCTGAAGCTTTCTTT. This codes for CASSSGRAGAEAFF.

The chain links TRBV7-9 to TRBJ1-4; maybe TRBD1 (5 bases). Germline V lookup: CDR1 SEHNR, CDR2 FQNEAQ (reference sequence). The CDR3 length is 14 residues. V was pared by 5 bases and J by 7 bases, with 14 bases between. CDR3 region: CASSPPREGEKLFF. The DNA for the CDR3 is TGTGCCAGCAGCCCTCCCAGGGAAGGTGAAAAACTGTTTTTT.

The chain is built from TRBV5-1 and TRBJ2-3; perhaps TRBD1 as D (5 bases). This CDR3 comprises 15 residues. Between the trimmed V and J ends, which lost 5 bases and 4 bases, there was a span of 17 bases. Per the germline V gene, CDR1 is SGHRS and CDR2 is YFSETQ. The CDR3: CASRTTGSGSDTQYF. The CDR3 DNA reads as TGCGCCAGCAGAACCACAGGATCTGGGTCAGATACGCAGTATTTT.

The rearrangement joins TRBV6-2 or TRBV6-3 to TRBJ2-1; 11 bases map to TRBD1. There are 16 residues in the CDR3. V gave up 5 bases and J gave up 7 bases; unmatched junction bases: 10. In germline, CDR1 is MNHEY, CDR2 SVGEGT. CDR3 DNA sequence: TGTGCCAGCAGTCCCTACCGGGACAGGGGGTCTAATGAGCAGTTCTTC. Its protein product is CASSPYRDRGSNEQFF.